The source of this T cell receptor beta chain is a study of blood T cell repertoires in COVID-19. Turning to the study itself: Whether acute or convalescent, the COVID-19 samples came from the United States, Italy and Spain. PBMCs, B-cell-depleted T cells, or T cells were the source of the cDNA or gDNA that made up the material.

As originally analysed: Reference gene primers were amplified, and this amplification served to estimate nucleated cell counts. Using immunoSEQ multiplex PCR, the repertoire was profiled, and TCRdb retains in-frame clones only, with some absent. D and trimming were read from the DNA, whereas the V and J calls and clone size are those reported in that table. The table includes 100,000 to 150,000 clones, more than 75% detected once. CDR1 MNHEY and CDR2 SMNVEV come from the germline V gene (reference sequence). J was trimmed by 2 bases and V by 8 bases; bases with no gene match: 12. The CDR3 spans 17 residues.

The source material was peripheral blood. The clonotype comes from a human donor in a cohort sampled during active COVID-19. This chain joins TRBV27 and TRBJ2-6; 7 bases line up with TRBD1. The DNA of the CDR3 is TGTGCCAGCGGGTCTACGGGACAGTCGGCTGGGGCCAACGTCCTGACTTTC. It specifies CASGSTGQSAGANVLTF.